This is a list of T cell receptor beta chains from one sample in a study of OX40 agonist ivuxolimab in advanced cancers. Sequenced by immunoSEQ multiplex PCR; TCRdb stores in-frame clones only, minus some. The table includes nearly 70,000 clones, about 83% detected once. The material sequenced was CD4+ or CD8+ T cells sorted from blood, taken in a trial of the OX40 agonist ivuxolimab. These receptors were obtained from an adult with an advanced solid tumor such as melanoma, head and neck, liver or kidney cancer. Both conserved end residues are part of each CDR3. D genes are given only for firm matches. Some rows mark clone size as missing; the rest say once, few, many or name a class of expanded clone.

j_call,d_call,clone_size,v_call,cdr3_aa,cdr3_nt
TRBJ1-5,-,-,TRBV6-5,CASSSGTNQPQHF,TGTGCCAGCAGTTCAGGGACCAATCAGCCCCAGCATTTT
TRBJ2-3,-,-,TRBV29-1,CSVEGGRGADTQYF,TGCAGCGTCGAGGGGGGCCGGGGGGCAGATACGCAGTATTTT
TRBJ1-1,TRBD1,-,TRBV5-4,CASSVDRGGFGTEAFF,TGTGCCAGCAGCGTAGACAGGGGAGGATTTGGCACTGAAGCTTTCTTT
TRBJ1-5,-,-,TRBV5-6,CASSLRGYQPQHF,TGTGCCAGCAGCTTACGGGGATATCAGCCCCAGCATTTT
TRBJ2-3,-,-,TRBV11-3,CASSLIGSTDTQYF,TGTGCCAGCAGCTTAATCGGGTCCACAGATACGCAGTATTTT
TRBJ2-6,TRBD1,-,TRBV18,CASSPRVLGQASSGANVLTF,TGTGCCAGCTCACCAAGAGTCCTGGGACAGGCATCCTCTGGGGCCAACGTCCTGACTTTC
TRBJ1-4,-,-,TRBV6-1,CASSRSGGDEKLFF,TGTGCCAGCAGTAGAAGCGGGGGGGATGAAAAACTGTTTTTT
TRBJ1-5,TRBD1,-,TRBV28,CASRLWIGQANQPQHF,TGTGCCAGCAGACTATGGATTGGACAGGCTAATCAGCCCCAGCATTTT
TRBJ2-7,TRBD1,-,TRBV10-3,CAISDSGTGAYEQYF,TGTGCCATCAGTGACAGCGGGACAGGGGCCTACGAGCAGTACTTC
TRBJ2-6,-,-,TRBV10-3,CAISESKTGTNSGANVLTF,TGTGCCATCAGTGAGTCGAAGACAGGTACCAACTCTGGGGCCAACGTCCTGACTTTC
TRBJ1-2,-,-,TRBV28,CASSLQRDYGYTF,TGTGCCAGCAGCCTCCAACGAGACTATGGCTACACCTTC
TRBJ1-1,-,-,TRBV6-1,CASRLTGNTEAFF,TGTGCCAGCAGACTCACAGGGAACACTGAAGCTTTCTTT
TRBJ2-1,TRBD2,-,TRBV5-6,CASSLDGSGSRNEQFF,TGTGCCAGCAGCTTGGATGGTAGCGGGAGTCGCAATGAGCAGTTCTTC
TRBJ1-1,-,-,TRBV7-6,CASSSYREGTEAFF,TGTGCCAGCAGCTCCTACAGGGAAGGCACTGAAGCTTTCTTT
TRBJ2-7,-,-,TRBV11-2,CASGGRTGSYEQYF,TGTGCCAGCGGGGGGCGGACTGGATCCTACGAGCAGTACTTC
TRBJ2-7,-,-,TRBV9,CASSRRAGILKDEQYF,TGTGCCAGCAGTCGTAGGGCAGGGATCCTCAAGGACGAGCAGTACTTC
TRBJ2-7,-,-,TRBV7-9,CASSSLFEQYF,TGTGCCAGCAGCTCGCTCTTCGAGCAGTACTTC
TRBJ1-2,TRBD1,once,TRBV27,CASSLGTGGIYGYTF,TGTGCCAGCAGTTTAGGGACAGGGGGCATCTATGGCTACACCTTC
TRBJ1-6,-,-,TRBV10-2,CASAADSYNSPLHF,TGCGCCAGCGCGGCAGACAGCTATAATTCACCCCTCCACTTT
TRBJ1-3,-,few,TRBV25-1,CASKGSGNTIYF,TGTGCCAGCAAGGGCTCTGGAAACACCATATATTTT
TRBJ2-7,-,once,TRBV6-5,CASSTSDTSYEQYF,TGTGCCAGCAGTACCTCGGACACATCCTACGAGCAGTACTTC
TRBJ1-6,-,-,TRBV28,CASSFSNSPLHF,TGTGCCAGCAGTTTCTCTAATTCACCCCTCCACTTT
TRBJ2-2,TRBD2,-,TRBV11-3,CASSLGGGGGELFF,TGTGCCAGCAGCTTAGGTGGGGGGGGCGGGGAGCTGTTTTTT
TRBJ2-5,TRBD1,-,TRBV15,CATSGPGTAQETQYF,TGTGCCACCAGCGGCCCGGGGACAGCCCAAGAGACCCAGTACTTC
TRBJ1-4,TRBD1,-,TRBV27,CASRSGGEGEKLFF,TGTGCCAGCAGATCAGGGGGCGAGGGTGAAAAACTGTTTTTT
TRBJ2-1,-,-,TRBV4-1,CASSQVRGSDNEQFF,TGCGCCAGCAGCCAAGTCCGGGGGTCAGACAATGAGCAGTTCTTC
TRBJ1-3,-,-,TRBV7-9,CASSLGGKNTIYF,TGTGCCAGCAGCTTAGGGGGGAAGAACACCATATATTTT
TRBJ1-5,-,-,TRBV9,CASSVGTNSNQPQHF,TGTGCCAGCAGCGTAGGGACAAATAGCAATCAGCCCCAGCATTTT
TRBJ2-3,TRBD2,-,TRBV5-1,CASSLSGTSMPDTQYF,TGCGCCAGCAGCTTGAGTGGGACTAGCATGCCAGATACGCAGTATTTT
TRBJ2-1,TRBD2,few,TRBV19,CASSMGGISYNEQFF,TGTGCCAGTAGTATGGGAGGGATCTCCTACAATGAGCAGTTCTTC
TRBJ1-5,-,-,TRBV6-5,CASRQTRGSHQPQHF,TGTGCCAGCAGACAGACCAGGGGATCCCATCAGCCCCAGCATTTT